The rows below give T cell receptor beta chains drawn from one sample of a study of blood T cells in healthy people across ages. TCRdb reprocessed the 5' RACE reads with MiXCR, giving one entry per CDR3 protein. The table records some 1,500,000 distinct CDR3 sequences, approximately 43% of them present only once. Sequenced material: blood. The origin of the receptors is a woman in her late teens or twenties in good health. Both conserved end residues are part of each CDR3. The D gene is left open where the match is weak. Size values are once, few and many counts, or a class for expanded clones, and some rows have none.

J	size	V	D	length	DNA	CDR3
TRBJ1-5	.	TRBV29-1	.	14	TGCAGCGTTGTAGGTCAGGGTAGCAATCAGCCCCAGCATTTT	CSVVGQGSNQPQHF
TRBJ1-6	.	TRBV15	.	14	TGTGCCACCAGCAGAGATTGGGGTAATTCACCCCTCCACTTT	CATSRDWGNSPLHF
TRBJ2-3	.	TRBV12-3/TRBV12-4	.	16	TGTGCCAGCAGTTCGAGGGTTTTTTCTAGCACAGATACGCAGTATTTT	CASSSRVFSSTDTQYF
TRBJ1-2	.	TRBV20-1	.	13	TGCAGTGCTTTTGACAGAACTAACTATGGCTACACCTTC	CSAFDRTNYGYTF
TRBJ1-3	.	TRBV6-2/TRBV6-3	.	16	TGTGCCAGCAGTCCTCGGACGGCCTACTCTGGAAACACCATATATTTT	CASSPRTAYSGNTIYF
TRBJ2-5	few	TRBV9	.	15	TGTGCCAGCAGCGTAGTCGGGACCAGACAAGAGACCCAGTACTTC	CASSVVGTRQETQYF
TRBJ1-4	few	TRBV11-2	.	14	TGTGCCAGCAGCTCGGGGGGGATTTATGAAAAACTGTTTTTT	CASSSGGIYEKLFF
TRBJ1-1	.	TRBV28	TRBD1	12	TGTGCCAGCAGCCTACGGACAGGGGAGGCTTTCTTT	CASSLRTGEAFF
TRBJ1-1	.	TRBV7-2	.	14	TGTGCCAGCAGCTTACAGGGTTGGGGAACTGAAGCTTTCTTT	CASSLQGWGTEAFF
TRBJ1-1	.	TRBV6-6	.	16	TGTGCCAGCAGTTATAAGTTCCCCCAGCTGAACACTGAAGCTTTCTTT	CASSYKFPQLNTEAFF
TRBJ2-1	few	TRBV28	.	14	TGTGCCAGCAGTATGGACAGCTCCTACAATGAGCAGTTCTTC	CASSMDSSYNEQFF
TRBJ1-1	.	TRBV28	TRBD1	12	TGTGCCAGCAGTCGAACCGGGACAGGGGCTTTCTTT	CASSRTGTGAFF
TRBJ1-5	.	TRBV12-3/TRBV12-4	.	13	TGTGCCAGCCGCCATTCGGGCAATCAGCCCCAGCATTTT	CASRHSGNQPQHF
TRBJ2-3	few	TRBV6-5	TRBD2	16	TGTGCCAGCAGTCCCGCGGCGGGGGAACGCACAGATACGCAGTATTTT	CASSPAAGERTDTQYF
TRBJ2-7	few	TRBV20-1	TRBD2	15	TGCAGTGCTCTCCCCGGGGGGGTCCCCTCCTACGAGCAGTACTTC	CSALPGGVPSYEQYF
TRBJ2-1	.	TRBV5-1	.	14	TGCGCCAGCGGCACCCAAGGCGGTATTAATGAGCAGTTCTTC	CASGTQGGINEQFF
TRBJ2-4	few	TRBV28	.	19	TGTGCCAGCAGCGAAAGGTCCCCAACCCTCGGCGTAGCCAAAAACATTCAGTACTTC	CASSERSPTLGVAKNIQYF
TRBJ2-1	few	TRBV9	TRBD2	16	TGTGCCAGCAGCACGGGACTACCCCCAATTTGGAATGAGCAGTTCTTC	CASSTGLPPIWNEQFF
TRBJ1-2	few	TRBV20-1	.	14	TGCAGTGCTAGAGATGCGAGGCAAGGCTATGGCTACACCTTC	CSARDARQGYGYTF
TRBJ2-4	few	TRBV6-5	TRBD2	15	TGTGCCAGCAGTGACCAGGGACTAGCGGGAGAGGAACAGTACTTC	CASSDQGLAGEEQYF
TRBJ2-7	few	TRBV27	TRBD2	13	TGTGCCAGTGGACTAGCGCCCAACAATGAGCAGTACTTC	CASGLAPNNEQYF
TRBJ1-2	few	TRBV7-2	.	13	TGTGCCAGCAGCTTCATGGGAGATTCTGGCTACACCTTC	CASSFMGDSGYTF
TRBJ2-1	.	TRBV4-3	TRBD2	15	TGCGCCAGCAGCCACAGACTAGCGGCCTACAATGAGCAGTTCTTC	CASSHRLAAYNEQFF
TRBJ1-2	few	TRBV10-2	TRBD1	18	TGCGCCAGCCATCGCTCCGACAGGGGCACTCGGGCTAACTATGGCTACACCTTC	CASHRSDRGTRANYGYTF
TRBJ2-1	few	TRBV28	TRBD2	20	TGTGCCAGCAGTTCCCCGGGACTAGCGGGCCATTTCTTCTATTACAATGAGCAGTTCTTC	CASSSPGLAGHFFYYNEQFF
TRBJ2-6	few	TRBV6-2/TRBV6-3	.	17	TGTGCCAGCAGTTACTACGTTGGGGGTCTCGGGGCCAACGTCCTGACTTTC	CASSYYVGGLGANVLTF
TRBJ2-1	.	TRBV24-1	TRBD2	16	TGTGCCACCAGTGACACGAGCGGGAGGCTCTACAATGAGCAGTTCTTC	CATSDTSGRLYNEQFF
TRBJ2-1	.	TRBV20-1	.	15	TGCAGTGCTAGTAATCTAGCGAGCTCCTACAATGGGCAGTTCTTC	CSASNLASSYNGQFF
TRBJ2-1	once	TRBV12-3/TRBV12-4	TRBD2	18	TGTGCCAGCAGTTTCCGGACTAGCGGGGGGCTGGGGTACAATGAGCAGTTCTTC	CASSFRTSGGLGYNEQFF
TRBJ2-1	.	TRBV7-2	TRBD2	14	TGTGCCAGCAGCTATACAGGACTAGCGGGGGCGGAGTTCTTC	CASSYTGLAGAEFF
TRBJ1-2	few	TRBV20-1	.	15	TGCAGTGCTAGAGCGCTGATGGAGGCTGACTATGGCTACACCTTC	CSARALMEADYGYTF
TRBJ1-2	.	TRBV24-1	TRBD1	14	TGTGCCACCAGTGAGCATGGGACAGGAGCTGGCTACACCTTC	CATSEHGTGAGYTF
TRBJ2-1	.	TRBV5-1	.	16	TGCGCCAGCAGCTTGTCCCGGAGGGGGGCGTACAATGAGCAGTTCTTC	CASSLSRRGAYNEQFF
TRBJ1-2	.	TRBV12-3/TRBV12-4	.	14	TGTGCCAGCACCCGCTTCCGGGGTCTGTATGGCTACACCTTC	CASTRFRGLYGYTF
TRBJ2-7	few	TRBV7-2	TRBD2	16	TGTGCCAGCAGTTTTACCGGGACTAGCGGGAGAAACGAGCAGTACTTC	CASSFTGTSGRNEQYF
TRBJ2-3	once	TRBV28	.	14	TGTGCCAGTCTAGGGACTCTAGGCACAGATACGCAGTATTTT	CASLGTLGTDTQYF
TRBJ2-7	few	TRBV27	.	13	TGTGCCAGCAGTTTAGGGGAGCTCAATGAGCAGTACTTC	CASSLGELNEQYF
TRBJ2-7	.	TRBV27	.	14	TGTGCCAGCAGTTTATTTGGGCAGGGCGACGAGCAGTACTTC	CASSLFGQGDEQYF
TRBJ2-1	.	TRBV19	TRBD2	15	TGTGCCAGTAATCCGGGACTAGCATCCTACAATGAGCAGTTCTTC	CASNPGLASYNEQFF
TRBJ1-5	.	TRBV20-1	.	13	TGCAGTGCTAGAGGGGGGCCGGAGCAGCCCCAGCATTTT	CSARGGPEQPQHF
TRBJ2-5	.	TRBV10-3	TRBD2	14	TGTGCCATCAGACATTCTAGCGGGCAAGAGACCCAGTACTTC	CAIRHSSGQETQYF
TRBJ2-3	.	TRBV12-3/TRBV12-4	TRBD2	17	TGTGCCAGCAGTTTAGCGTCCTTCGGGGGGTACACAGATACGCAGTATTTT	CASSLASFGGYTDTQYF
TRBJ2-7	.	TRBV29-1	TRBD1	12	TGCAGCGTTGACGGACAGGGTTACGAGCAGTACTTC	CSVDGQGYEQYF
TRBJ1-2	.	TRBV12-3/TRBV12-4	TRBD1	16	TGTGCCAGCAGTTTAGTGTTCGCAGGGGGAGACTATGGCTACACCTTC	CASSLVFAGGDYGYTF
TRBJ1-2	.	TRBV6-2/TRBV6-3	.	14	TGTGCCAGCAGTCGACCGGGACGTAAATATGGCTACACCTTC	CASSRPGRKYGYTF
TRBJ2-5	.	TRBV4-3	.	14	TGCGCCAGCAGCCAAGGGACAGAGTACGAGACCCAGTACTTC	CASSQGTEYETQYF
TRBJ1-6	.	TRBV5-1	.	14	TGCGCCAGCAGCTTCGGGGGCGCCGGTTCACCCCTCCACTTT	CASSFGGAGSPLHF
TRBJ2-1	.	TRBV4-3	.	15	TGCGCCAGCAGCCAAGATTATCGCTCCTACAATGAGCAGTTCTTC	CASSQDYRSYNEQFF
TRBJ1-4	.	TRBV5-1	.	14	TGCGCCAGCAGCCCCCTGACAGGCGATGAAAAACTGTTTTTT	CASSPLTGDEKLFF
TRBJ2-1	few	TRBV10-3	TRBD2	16	TGTGCCATCAGTGAGTCTGTAACTAGCGGGGACAATGAGCAGTTCTTC	CAISESVTSGDNEQFF
TRBJ2-3	.	TRBV9	TRBD1	14	TGTGCCAGCAGCGCACAGGGGGTGGACGATACGCAGTATTTT	CASSAQGVDDTQYF